The 3 T cell receptor beta chains given below trace back to one sample, sequenced in a study of blood T cell repertoires in COVID-19. The repertoire was sequenced with immunoSEQ multiplex PCR; TCRdb's copy has only in-frame clones and lacks some. Found here are approximately 200,000 clones, about 81% of them singletons; the top ten hold roughly 12%. Sequencing was carried out using peripheral blood. All receptors come from a woman older than 75 with COVID-19, enrolled during active disease.

The gene calls are TRBV7-9 and TRBJ2-3, with a possible D match to TRBD2 (5 bases). From germline, CDR1 is SEHNR and CDR2 FQNEAQ (reference sequence). The CDR3 length is 12 residues. V was trimmed by 5 bases and J by 5 bases, leaving 8 bases between them. The CDR3 sequence: CASSHGVDTQYF. Written as DNA, the CDR3 is TGTGCCAGCAGCCACGGGGTAGATACGCAGTATTTT.

V usage is TRBV28 and J usage is TRBJ2-7; 8 bases align to TRBD1. Germline lookup yields CDR1 MDHEN and CDR2 SYDVKM. Trimming cost V 6 bases and J 5 bases; bases outside gene matches: 6. CDR3 length equals 13 residues. The CDR3 nucleotides are TGTGCCAGCAGCCAGGGGGCATGGAACGAGCAGTACTTC. This translates into CASSQGAWNEQYF.

The gene calls are TRBV9 and TRBJ2-1; possible D gene TRBD1, 5 bases. Germline V lookup: CDR1 SGDLS, CDR2 YYNGEE. Trimming shortened V by 3 bases and J by 0 bases, and 10 bases separated the two germline ends. This CDR3 has 15 amino acids. The CDR3 nucleotides are TGTGCCAGCAGCGCCCTAGGGGTCTCCTACAATGAGCAGTTCTTC. It translates to CASSALGVSYNEQFF.